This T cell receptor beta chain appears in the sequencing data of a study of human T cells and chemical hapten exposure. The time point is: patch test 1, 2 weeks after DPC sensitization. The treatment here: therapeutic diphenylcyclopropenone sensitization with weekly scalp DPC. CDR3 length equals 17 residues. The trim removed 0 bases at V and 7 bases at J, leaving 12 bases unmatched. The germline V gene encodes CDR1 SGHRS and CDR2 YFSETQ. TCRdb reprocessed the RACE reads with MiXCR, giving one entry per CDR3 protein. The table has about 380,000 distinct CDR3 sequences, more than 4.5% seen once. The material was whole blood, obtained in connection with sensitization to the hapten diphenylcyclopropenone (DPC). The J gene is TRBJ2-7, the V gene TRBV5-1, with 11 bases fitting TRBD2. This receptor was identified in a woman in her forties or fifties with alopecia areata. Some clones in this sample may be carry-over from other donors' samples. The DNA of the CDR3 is TGCGCCAGCAGCTTGGTAGTAGCGGGGGGGCCCTCGAGTGAGCAGTACTTC. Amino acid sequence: CASSLVVAGGPSSEQYF.